The TCR beta chain under discussion was sequenced for a study of long-term antiretroviral therapy in people with HIV. Study results and caveats: HIV repertoire CDR3 lengths ranged less widely than those of controls. Pre-ART expanded clones dominated the repertoire at every time point. Blood dates from the mid-2000s to the late 2010s, possibly under older ART regimens.

On this clone: Its antigen is undetermined.

It was version v3.0 of the immunoSEQ assay that was run at survey level. Some clones are missing from TCRdb's copy, which holds only in-frame ones; the method was immunoSEQ multiplex PCR. The sample consists of roughly 22,000 clones, 65% to 90% of them appearing once. Each specimen consisted of 1-10 million cryopreserved PBMC prior to extraction of DNA. The length of the CDR3 is 14 residues. Germline CDR1 is SEHNR and CDR2 is FQNEAQ (reference sequence). V was cut by 5 bases and J by 4 bases, with 12 bases left in between. Sequences were derived from unsorted PBMCs, sampled 3 years after starting antiretroviral therapy. This TCR derives from a man between 45 and 60 years old with HIV. V usage is TRBV7-9 and J usage is TRBJ1-5, with D unresolved. The CDR3 region has the DNA TGTGCCAGCAGCCCGGATTGGGGTAATCAGCCCCAGCATTTT. This translates into CASSPDWGNQPQHF.